In its sample, the clone carrying this T cell receptor beta chain was seen a few times. The antigen remains unidentified. These data belong to a study of T cell responses to AZD1222 COVID-19 vaccine. Study results and limitations: Among those given AZD1222, only six or seven were seropositive at baseline. Spike as a whole was targeted by vaccine-associated CD4 TCRs, dominant at 160-218 and 743-854. There were mostly white British donors and more females than males, and clonal diversity was possibly underestimated.

In germline, CDR1 is SGHNT, CDR2 YYREEE (reference sequence). V dropped 4 bases and J dropped 4 bases, with 11 bases sitting between them. The CDR3 runs 14 residues. TCRdb keeps only in-frame clones here, not all; method: immunoSEQ multiplex PCR. This table has some 96,000 clones, approximately 89% appearing once. The rearrangement links TRBV5-4 to TRBJ1-4; no clear D gene. The sequences come from peripheral blood, collected on day 0 of MenACWY control vaccination. The source of this sequence is an adult in good health. This CDR3 reads CASSPGLLNEKLFF. The CDR3, as DNA: TGTGCCAGCAGCCCGGGGTTACTTAATGAAAAACTGTTTTTT.